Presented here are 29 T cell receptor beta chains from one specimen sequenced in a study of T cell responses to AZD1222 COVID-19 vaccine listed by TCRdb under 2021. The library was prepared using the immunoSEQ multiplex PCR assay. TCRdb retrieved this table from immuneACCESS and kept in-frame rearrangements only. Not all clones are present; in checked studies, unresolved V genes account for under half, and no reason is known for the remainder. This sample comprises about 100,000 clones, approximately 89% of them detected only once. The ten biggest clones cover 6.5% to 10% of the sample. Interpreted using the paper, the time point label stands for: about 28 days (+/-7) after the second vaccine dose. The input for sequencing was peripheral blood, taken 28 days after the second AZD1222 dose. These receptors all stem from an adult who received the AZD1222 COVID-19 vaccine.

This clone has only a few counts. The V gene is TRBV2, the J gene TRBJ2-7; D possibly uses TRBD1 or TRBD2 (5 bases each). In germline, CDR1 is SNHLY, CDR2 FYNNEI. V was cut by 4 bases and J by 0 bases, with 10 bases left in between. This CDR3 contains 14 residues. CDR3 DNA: TGTGCCAGCAGTGGGGACCTTAGCTCCTACGAGCAGTACTTC. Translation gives CASSGDLSSYEQYF.

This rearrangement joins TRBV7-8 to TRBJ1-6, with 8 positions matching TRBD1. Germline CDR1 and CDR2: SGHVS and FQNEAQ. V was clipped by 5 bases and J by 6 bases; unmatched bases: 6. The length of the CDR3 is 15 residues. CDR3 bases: TGTGCCAGCAGCGGACCGGGACAGGTTAATTCACCCCTCCACTTT. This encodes CASSGPGQVNSPLHF.

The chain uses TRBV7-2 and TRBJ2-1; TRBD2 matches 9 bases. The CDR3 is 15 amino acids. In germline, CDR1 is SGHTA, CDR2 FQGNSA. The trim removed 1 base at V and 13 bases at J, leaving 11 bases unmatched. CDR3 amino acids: CASSLGVIAGAKQFF. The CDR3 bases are TGTGCCAGCAGCTTAGGGGTGATAGCGGGAGCAAAACAGTTCTTC.

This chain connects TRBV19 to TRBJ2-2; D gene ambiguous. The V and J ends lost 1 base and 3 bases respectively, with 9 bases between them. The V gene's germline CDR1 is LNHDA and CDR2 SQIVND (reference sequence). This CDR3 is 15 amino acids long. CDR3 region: CASSIGHPDTGELFF. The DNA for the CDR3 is TGTGCCAGTAGTATAGGCCATCCGGACACCGGGGAGCTGTTTTTT. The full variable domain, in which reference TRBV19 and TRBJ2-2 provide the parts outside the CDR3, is DGGITQSPKYLFRKEGQNVTLSCEQNLNHDAMYWYRQDPGQGLRLIYYSQIVNDFQKGDIAEGYSVSREKKESFPLTVTSAQKNPTAFYLCASSIGHPDTGELFFGEGSRLTVL.

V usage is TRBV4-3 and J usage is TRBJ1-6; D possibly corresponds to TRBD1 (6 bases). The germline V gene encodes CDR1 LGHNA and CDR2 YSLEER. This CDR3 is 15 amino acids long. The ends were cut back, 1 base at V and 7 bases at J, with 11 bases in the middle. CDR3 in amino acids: CASSQGRTANSPLHF. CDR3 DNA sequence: TGCGCCAGCAGCCAAGGGAGGACAGCGAATTCACCCCTCCACTTT.

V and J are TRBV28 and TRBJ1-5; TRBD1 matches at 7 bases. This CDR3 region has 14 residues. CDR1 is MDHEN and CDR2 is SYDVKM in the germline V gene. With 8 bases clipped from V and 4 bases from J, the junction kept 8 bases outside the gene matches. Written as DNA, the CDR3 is TGTGCCAGCTTCGGGACAGTGAATAATCAGCCCCAGCATTTT. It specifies CASFGTVNNQPQHF. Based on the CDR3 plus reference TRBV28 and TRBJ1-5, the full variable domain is DVKVTQSSRYLVKRTGEKVFLECVQDMDHENMFWYRQDPGLGLRLIYFSYDVKMKEKGDIPEGYSVSREKKERFSLILESASTNQTSMYLCASFGTVNNQPQHFGDGTRLSIL.

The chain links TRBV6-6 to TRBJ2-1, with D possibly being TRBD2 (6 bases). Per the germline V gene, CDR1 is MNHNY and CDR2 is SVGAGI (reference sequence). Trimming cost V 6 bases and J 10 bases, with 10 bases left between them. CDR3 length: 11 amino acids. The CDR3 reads CASSPREEQFF. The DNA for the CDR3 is TGTGCCAGCAGCCCCCGGGAGGAGCAGTTCTTC.

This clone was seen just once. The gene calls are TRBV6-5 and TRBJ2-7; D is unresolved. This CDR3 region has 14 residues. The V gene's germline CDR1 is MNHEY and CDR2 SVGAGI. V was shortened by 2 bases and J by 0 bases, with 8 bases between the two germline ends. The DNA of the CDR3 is TGTGCCAGCAGTTACACTTCCCGCTCCTACGAGCAGTACTTC. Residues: CASSYTSRSYEQYF.

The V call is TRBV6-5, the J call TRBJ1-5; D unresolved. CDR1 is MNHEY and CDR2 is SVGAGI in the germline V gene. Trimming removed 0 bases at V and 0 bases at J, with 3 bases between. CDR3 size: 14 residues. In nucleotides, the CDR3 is TGTGCCAGCAGTTACTCTCATAGCAATCAGCCCCAGCATTTT. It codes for CASSYSHSNQPQHF.

As DNA, the CDR3 is TGTGCCAGCAGCGTAGGAGGGGGCGGCGAAAAACTGTTTTTT. Translation gives CASSVGGGGEKLFF. The chain combines TRBV9 with TRBJ1-4, with 7 bases identical to TRBD1. The CDR3 runs to 14 residues. From germline, CDR1 is SGDLS and CDR2 YYNGEE. Trimming removed 0 bases from V and 8 bases from J; junction bases left unmatched: 4.

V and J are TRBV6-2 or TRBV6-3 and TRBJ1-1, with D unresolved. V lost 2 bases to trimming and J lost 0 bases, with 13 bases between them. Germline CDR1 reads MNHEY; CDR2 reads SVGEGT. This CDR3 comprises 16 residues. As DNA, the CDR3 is TGTGCCAGCAGTTACCGGTCAGACAAGTTGAACACTGAAGCTTTCTTT. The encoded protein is CASSYRSDKLNTEAFF.

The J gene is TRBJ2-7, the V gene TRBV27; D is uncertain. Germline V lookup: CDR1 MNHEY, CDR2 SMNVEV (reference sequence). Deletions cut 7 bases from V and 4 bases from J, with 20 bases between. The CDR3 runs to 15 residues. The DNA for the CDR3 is TGTGCCAGCACCCCCCTCCGACGGTCAGCTTACGAGCAGTACTTC. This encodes CASTPLRRSAYEQYF.

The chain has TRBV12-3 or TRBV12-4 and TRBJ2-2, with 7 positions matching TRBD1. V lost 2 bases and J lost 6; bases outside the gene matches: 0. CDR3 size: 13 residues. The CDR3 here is CASSLQGAGELFF. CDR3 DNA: TGTGCCAGCAGTTTACAGGGGGCCGGGGAGCTGTTTTTT.

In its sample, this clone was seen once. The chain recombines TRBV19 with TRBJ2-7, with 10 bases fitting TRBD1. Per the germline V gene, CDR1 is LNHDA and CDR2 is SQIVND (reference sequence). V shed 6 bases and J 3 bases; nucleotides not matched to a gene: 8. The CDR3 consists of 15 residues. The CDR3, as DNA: TGTGCCAGTAGCGACACCGGGACAGGGGACTACGAGCAGTACTTC. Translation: CASSDTGTGDYEQYF.

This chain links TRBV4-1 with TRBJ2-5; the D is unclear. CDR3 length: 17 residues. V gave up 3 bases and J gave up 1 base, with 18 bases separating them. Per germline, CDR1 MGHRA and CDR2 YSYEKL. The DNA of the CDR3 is TGCGCCAGCAGCCAGACCCCGGTGGTTCAGACCCAAGAGACCCAGTACTTC. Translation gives CASSQTPVVQTQETQYF.

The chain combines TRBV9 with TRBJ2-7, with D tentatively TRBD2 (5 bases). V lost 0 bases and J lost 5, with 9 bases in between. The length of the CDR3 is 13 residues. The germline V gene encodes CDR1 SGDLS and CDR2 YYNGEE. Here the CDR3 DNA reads TGTGCCAGCAGCGTAGCGGGAAGCCACGAGCAGTACTTC. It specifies CASSVAGSHEQYF.

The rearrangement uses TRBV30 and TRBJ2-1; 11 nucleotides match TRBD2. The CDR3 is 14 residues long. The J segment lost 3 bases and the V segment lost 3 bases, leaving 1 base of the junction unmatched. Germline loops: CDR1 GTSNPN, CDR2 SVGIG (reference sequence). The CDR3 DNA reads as TGTGCCTGGAGAGGACTAGCGGGCTACAATGAGCAGTTCTTC. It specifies CAWRGLAGYNEQFF.

The CDR3 here is CSASRTSYNEQFF. In DNA, the CDR3 is TGCAGCGCCTCCCGGACCTCCTACAATGAGCAGTTCTTC. V gene TRBV29-1 combines with J gene TRBJ2-1; D remains ambiguous. The CDR3 is 13 residues long. V dropped 7 bases and J dropped 0 bases, with 10 bases sitting between them. CDR1 is SQVTM, CDR2 ANQGSEA, per germline.

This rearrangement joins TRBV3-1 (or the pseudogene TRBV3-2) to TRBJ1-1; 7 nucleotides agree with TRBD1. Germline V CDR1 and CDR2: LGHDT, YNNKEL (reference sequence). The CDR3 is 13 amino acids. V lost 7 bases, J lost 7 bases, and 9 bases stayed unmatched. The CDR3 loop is CASNSRGQSEAFF. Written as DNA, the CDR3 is TGTGCCAGCAACTCTCGGGGACAGAGTGAAGCTTTCTTT.

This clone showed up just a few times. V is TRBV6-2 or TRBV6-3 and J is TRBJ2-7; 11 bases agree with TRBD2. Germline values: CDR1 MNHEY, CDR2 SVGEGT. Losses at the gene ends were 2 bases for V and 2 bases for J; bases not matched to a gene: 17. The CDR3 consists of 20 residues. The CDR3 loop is CASSYAKDKPGLAVTYEQYF. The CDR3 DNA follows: TGTGCCAGCAGTTACGCTAAGGACAAACCGGGACTAGCGGTGACCTACGAGCAGTACTTC.

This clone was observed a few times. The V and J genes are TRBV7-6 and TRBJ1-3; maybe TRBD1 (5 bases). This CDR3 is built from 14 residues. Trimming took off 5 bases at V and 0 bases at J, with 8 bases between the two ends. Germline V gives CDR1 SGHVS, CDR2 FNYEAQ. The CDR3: CASSPDNSGNTIYF. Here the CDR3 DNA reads TGTGCCAGCAGCCCGGACAACTCTGGAAACACCATATATTTT.

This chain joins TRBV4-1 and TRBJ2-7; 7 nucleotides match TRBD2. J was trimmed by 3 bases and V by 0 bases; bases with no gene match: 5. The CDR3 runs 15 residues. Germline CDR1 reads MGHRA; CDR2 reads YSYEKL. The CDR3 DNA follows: TGCGCCAGCAGCCAAGATTGGGGACTACGCTACGAGCAGTACTTC. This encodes CASSQDWGLRYEQYF.

The CDR3 sequence: CASSETSGSKAAQYF. The CDR3 nucleotides are TGTGCCAGCAGCGAGACTAGCGGGAGTAAGGCGGCCCAGTACTTC. The chain has TRBV9 and TRBJ2-5; 12 bases align to TRBD2. J was trimmed by 9 bases and V by 3 bases; bases with no gene match: 9. The germline CDR1 and CDR2 sequences are SGDLS and YYNGEE. The CDR3 is 15 residues long. Filled out from reference TRBV9 and TRBJ2-5, the complete variable domain reads DSGVTQTPKHLITATGQRVTLRCSPRSGDLSVYWYQQSLDQGLQFLIQYYNGEERAKGNILERFSAQQFPDLHSELNLSSLELGDSALYFCASSETSGSKAAQYFGPGTRLLVL.

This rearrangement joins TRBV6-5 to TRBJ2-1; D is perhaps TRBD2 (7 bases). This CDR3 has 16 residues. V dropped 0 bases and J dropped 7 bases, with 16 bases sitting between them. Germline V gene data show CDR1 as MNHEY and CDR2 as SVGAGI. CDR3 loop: CASSYSRGASSNEQFF. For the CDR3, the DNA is TGTGCCAGCAGTTACTCCCGGGGGGCGAGTAGTAATGAGCAGTTCTTC.

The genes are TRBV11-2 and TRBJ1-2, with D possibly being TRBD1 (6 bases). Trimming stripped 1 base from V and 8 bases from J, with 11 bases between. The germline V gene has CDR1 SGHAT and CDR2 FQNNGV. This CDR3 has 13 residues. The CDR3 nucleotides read TGTGCCAGCAGCTTAGGGGGCAGGGGCGGCTACACCTTC. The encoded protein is CASSLGGRGGYTF. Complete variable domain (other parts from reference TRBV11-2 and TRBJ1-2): EAGVAQSPRYKIIEKRQSVAFWCNPISGHATLYWYQQILGQGPKLLIQFQNNGVVDDSQLPKDRFSAERLKGVDSTLKIQPAKLEDSAVYLCASSLGGRGGYTFGSGTRLTVV.

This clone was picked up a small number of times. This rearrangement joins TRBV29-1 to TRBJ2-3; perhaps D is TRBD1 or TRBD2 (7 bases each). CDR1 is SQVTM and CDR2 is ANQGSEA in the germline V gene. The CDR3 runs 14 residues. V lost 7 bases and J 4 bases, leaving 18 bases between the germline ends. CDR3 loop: CSAVGGTAADTQYF. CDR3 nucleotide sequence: TGCAGCGCCGTGGGAGGGACAGCGGCAGATACGCAGTATTTT.

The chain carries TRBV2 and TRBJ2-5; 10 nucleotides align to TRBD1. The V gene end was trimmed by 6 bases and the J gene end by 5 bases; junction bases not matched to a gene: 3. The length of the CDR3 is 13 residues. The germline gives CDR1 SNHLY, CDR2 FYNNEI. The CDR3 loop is CASSPTGGETQYF. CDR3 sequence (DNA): TGTGCCAGCAGCCCGACAGGGGGCGAGACCCAGTACTTC.

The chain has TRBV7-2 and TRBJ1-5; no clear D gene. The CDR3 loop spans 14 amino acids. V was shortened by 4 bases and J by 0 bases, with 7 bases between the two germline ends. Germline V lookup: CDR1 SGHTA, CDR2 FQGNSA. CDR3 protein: CASSSDVSNQPQHF. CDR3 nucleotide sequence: TGTGCCAGCAGCTCTGACGTTAGCAATCAGCCCCAGCATTTT.

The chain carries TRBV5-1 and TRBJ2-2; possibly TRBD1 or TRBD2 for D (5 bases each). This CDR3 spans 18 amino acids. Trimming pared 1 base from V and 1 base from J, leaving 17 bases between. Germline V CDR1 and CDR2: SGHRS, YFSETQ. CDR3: CASSLRPSGTGNTGELFF. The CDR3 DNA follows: TGCGCCAGCAGCTTGAGACCTTCCGGGACGGGGAACACCGGGGAGCTGTTTTTT.